The entry that follows covers one TCR beta chain sequence. Assay: immunoSEQ multiplex PCR; the TCRdb copy retains only in-frame clones and omits some. The sample lists 4,300 or so clones; around 80% were seen once. This specimen comes from a study of immune evolution from preneoplasia to lung adenocarcinoma. With 3 bases removed from V and 6 bases from J, the gap between germline ends came to 12 bases. The CDR3 length is 12 residues. Germline V gives CDR1 SQVTM, CDR2 ANQGSEA. H&E slides confirmed each diagnosis, reviewed by two pathologists independently. Sequencing was done on a sample of FFPE adjacent normal lung tissue. The origin of this receptor is a person between 60 and 80 years old with lung adenocarcinoma. The chain joins TRBV29-1 to TRBJ2-7, with D perhaps TRBD1 (5 bases). In DNA, the CDR3 is TGCAGCGTTGAGACAGTCCAGGGCGAGCAGTACTTC. Protein sequence: CSVETVQGEQYF.